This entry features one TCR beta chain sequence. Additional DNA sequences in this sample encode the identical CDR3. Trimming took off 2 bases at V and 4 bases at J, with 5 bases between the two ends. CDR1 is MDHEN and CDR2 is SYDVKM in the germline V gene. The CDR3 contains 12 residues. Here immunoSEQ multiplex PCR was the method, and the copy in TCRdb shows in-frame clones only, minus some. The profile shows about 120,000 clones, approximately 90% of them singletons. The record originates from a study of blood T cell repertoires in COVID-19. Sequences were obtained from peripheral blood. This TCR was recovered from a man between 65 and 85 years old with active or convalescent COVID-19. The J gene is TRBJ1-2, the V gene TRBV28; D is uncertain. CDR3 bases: TGTGCCAGCAGTTTAACGGGCTATGGCTACACCTTC. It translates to CASSLTGYGYTF.